Listed below are T cell receptor beta chains from one sample, sequenced in a study of spatial heterogeneity in lung cancer. A single record per CDR3 protein comes from TCRdb applying MiXCR to the 5' RACE reads. The sample lists 95,000 to 120,000 distinct CDR3 sequences, about 10% occurring once. This specimen consisted of PBMCs, obtained at follow-up. Receptors were obtained from a female donor with early-stage non-small cell lung cancer. CDR3s include the opening cysteine and the closing phenylalanine or tryptophan. A D gene is named only where the DNA matches it firmly. Clone size is shown for a subset of rows, as once, few, many or a class of expanded clone.

cdr3_aa | cdr3_nt | v_call | d_call | clone_size | j_call
CASSQASGRTGELFF | TGTGCCAGCAGCCAAGCTAGCGGGAGGACCGGGGAGCTGTTTTTT | TRBV3-1 | TRBD2 | once | TRBJ2-2
CASTREGLETQYF | TGTGCCAGCACGCGTGAGGGATTAGAGACCCAGTACTTC | TRBV9 | - | few | TRBJ2-5
CASRPAGGHTQYF | TGTGCCAGCCGTCCCGCGGGGGGGCATACGCAGTATTTT | TRBV27 | TRBD2 | few | TRBJ2-3
CASSYRTRDRGSYGYTF | TGTGCCAGCAGTTATCGGACCCGGGACAGGGGCAGCTATGGCTACACCTTC | TRBV6-5 | TRBD1 | - | TRBJ1-2
CASSYSGQKYEQYF | TGTGCCAGCAGTTACTCCGGACAGAAATACGAGCAGTACTTC | TRBV6-6 | - | - | TRBJ2-7
CASSLAAGTHEAFF | TGTGCCAGCAGCTTAGCGGCCGGGACACATGAAGCTTTCTTT | TRBV7-9 | - | few | TRBJ1-1
CASSRDRGYTDTQYF | TGCGCCAGCAGTCGGGACAGGGGGTACACAGATACGCAGTATTTT | TRBV4-1 | TRBD1 | few | TRBJ2-3
CASSGFIVAGELEKLFF | TGTGCCAGCAGCGGTTTTATTGTGGCAGGGGAACTTGAAAAACTGTTTTTT | TRBV6-5 | - | - | TRBJ1-4
CSARDPGRLGYTF | TGCAGTGCTAGAGACCCAGGTCGACTAGGCTACACCTTC | TRBV20-1 | - | few | TRBJ1-2
CSARGRQGTTDTQYF | TGCAGTGCTAGAGGACGACAGGGAACCACAGATACGCAGTATTTT | TRBV20-1 | TRBD1 | - | TRBJ2-3
CANISGRKTDTQYF | TGCGCCAACATTAGCGGGAGGAAAACAGATACGCAGTATTTT | TRBV23-1 | TRBD2 | few | TRBJ2-3
CASSTRTAETQYF | TGTGCCAGCAGCACACGGACAGCAGAGACCCAGTACTTC | TRBV21-1 | - | - | TRBJ2-5
CSARDLSGRGDTQYF | TGCAGTGCTAGAGACCTTAGCGGGAGGGGAGATACGCAGTATTTT | TRBV20-1 | TRBD2 | - | TRBJ2-3
CASRRDRDTQYF | TGTGCCAGCCGCCGGGACAGGGATACCCAGTACTTC | TRBV2 | TRBD1 | once | TRBJ2-5